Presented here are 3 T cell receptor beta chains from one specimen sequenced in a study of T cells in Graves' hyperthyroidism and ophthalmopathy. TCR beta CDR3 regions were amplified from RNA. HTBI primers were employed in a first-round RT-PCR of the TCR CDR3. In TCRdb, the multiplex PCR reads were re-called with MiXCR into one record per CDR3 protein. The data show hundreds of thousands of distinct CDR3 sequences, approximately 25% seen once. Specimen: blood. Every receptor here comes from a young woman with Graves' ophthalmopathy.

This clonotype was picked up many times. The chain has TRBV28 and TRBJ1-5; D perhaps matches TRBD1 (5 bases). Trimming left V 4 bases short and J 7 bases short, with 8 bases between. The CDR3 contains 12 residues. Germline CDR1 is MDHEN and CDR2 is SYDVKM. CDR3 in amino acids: CASSSEGQPQHF. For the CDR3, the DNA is TGTGCCAGCAGTTCCGAGGGGCAGCCCCAGCATTTT.

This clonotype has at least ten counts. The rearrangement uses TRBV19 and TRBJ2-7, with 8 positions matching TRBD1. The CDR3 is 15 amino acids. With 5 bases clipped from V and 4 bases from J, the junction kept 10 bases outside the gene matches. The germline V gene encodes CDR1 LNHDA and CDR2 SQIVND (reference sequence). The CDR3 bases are TGTGCCAGTAGTCAGAGGAATCAGGGGGCATACGAGCAGTACTTC. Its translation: CASSQRNQGAYEQYF.

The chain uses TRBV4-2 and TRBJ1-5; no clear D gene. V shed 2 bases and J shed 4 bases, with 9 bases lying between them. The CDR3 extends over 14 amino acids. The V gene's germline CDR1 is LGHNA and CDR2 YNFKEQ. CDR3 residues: CASSQKARNQPQHF. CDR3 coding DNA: TGTGCCAGCAGCCAAAAAGCTCGAAATCAGCCCCAGCATTTT.